A selection of T cell receptor beta chains follows, all from one sample in a study of cytomegalovirus exposure and HLA in healthy donors. Generated by immunoSEQ multiplex PCR, the TCRdb table keeps only in-frame clones and is missing some. The sample includes 130,000 to 150,000 clones, 80% of them seen just once. Sequenced: PBMCs. The receptors originated from a man aged 35-49 years in good health and CMV-seronegative. The conserved cysteine and the conserved F or W are not part of the CDR3 here. Rows give clone size only sometimes, using once, few, many, or a class for an expanded clone.

>TRBV4-1|medium-sized|TRBJ2-1
ASSQPGYNEQF
>TRBV27|once|TRBJ1-5
ASSPRQTSNQPQH
>TRBV7-3|NA|TRBJ1-1
ASSFDTNTEAF
>TRBV2|NA|TRBJ2-1
ASSGQGLNEQF
>TRBV27|NA|TRBJ1-3
ASSRGWSSGNTIY
>TRBV5-6|NA|TRBJ2-3
ASSFGGGAWDTQY
>TRBV9|NA|TRBJ1-1
ASSGGGSKGNTEAF
>TRBV6-5|NA|TRBJ1-5
ASRQSQGNQPQH
>TRBV9|NA|TRBJ2-7
ASSHRGQGYEQY
>TRBV19|NA|TRBJ1-5
ASSLAGNQPQH
>TRBV2|NA|TRBJ2-5
ASSETRAPQETQY
>TRBV19|NA|TRBJ1-5
ASKADRDAQPQH
>TRBV7-9|few|TRBJ1-2
ASSSTDSRDGYT
>TRBV7-9|NA|NA
ASSSHRTGGEQY
>TRBV7-9|NA|TRBJ2-7
ASSPPTSGGAYEQY
>TRBV5-1|NA|TRBJ1-6
ASSLARVSPLH
>TRBV9|NA|TRBJ2-3
ASSPHDRITDTQY
>TRBV10-2|NA|TRBJ2-4
ASSEGRQRIAKNIQY
>TRBV9|once|TRBJ1-2
ASSRTTLTGSDGYT
>TRBV7-9|NA|TRBJ2-2
ASSPSGGATGELF
>TRBV5-1|NA|TRBJ2-1
ASSSSGGNYNEQF
>TRBV11-1|NA|TRBJ2-3
ASSFPLAATDTQY
>TRBV5-1|NA|TRBJ2-7
ASSLNAGYEQY
>TRBV6-1|NA|TRBJ1-1
ASQTTGGKVAEAF
>TRBV19|NA|TRBJ1-4
ASRAGTATNEKLF
>TRBV30|NA|TRBJ1-1
AWSEAGHTEAF
>TRBV5-6|NA|TRBJ2-3
ASSSTTDLTDTQY
>TRBV5-6|NA|TRBJ2-3
ASSTTSGVGGDTQY
>TRBV5-5|once|TRBJ1-5
ASSLRGNGGNQPQH
>TRBV19|NA|TRBJ1-5
ASTSREGSNQPQH
>TRBV10-3|NA|TRBJ2-7
AITNEGLPEQY
>TRBV7-3|NA|TRBJ1-3
ASSLTGGPENTIY
>TRBV9|NA|TRBJ2-5
ASSVGAGLQETQY
>TRBV6-5|NA|TRBJ2-7
ASSYDTGSYEQY
>TRBV9|NA|TRBJ2-7
ASSPQTISYEQY
>TRBV15|once|TRBJ1-5
ATSRSRQGRKNQPQH
>TRBV9|once|TRBJ1-5
ASSVAGGNQPQH
>TRBV2|NA|TRBJ2-5
ASRRLAANIVQETQY
>TRBV7-3|NA|TRBJ2-3
ASSLGGASTDTQY
>TRBV30|NA|TRBJ2-7
AWTQTGRLLDEQY
>TRBV2|NA|TRBJ2-7
ASSRQGYEQY
>TRBV4-1|NA|TRBJ2-7
ASSQEAGPGDEQY
>TRBV6-5|NA|TRBJ2-7
ASRIAGGPHEQY
>TRBV27|NA|TRBJ2-6
ASSPRWGLDSGANVLT
>TRBV18|once|TRBJ2-1
ASSPPGLAGGDNEQF
>TRBV6-5|NA|TRBJ2-1
ASSSLRGGQKNEQF
>TRBV10-3|NA|TRBJ1-1
AIGKAQEGTEAF
>TRBV5-4|NA|TRBJ1-1
ASSPDSRNTEAF
>TRBV7-3|NA|TRBJ2-3
ASSPQGTSGTDTQY
>TRBV18|NA|TRBJ2-7
ASSPAETYEQY
>TRBV9|NA|TRBJ1-1
ASSVLQGAAEAF
>TRBV2|few|TRBJ2-1
ASRGLAGNEQF
>TRBV19|NA|TRBJ2-5
ASRTSSGGAETQY
>TRBV23-1|few|TRBJ2-7
ASSQSVRASYEQY
>TRBV27|NA|TRBJ1-2
ASSDPAGTGAYGYT
>TRBV5-1|NA|TRBJ2-7
ASSPEAGQGGREQY
>TRBV7-8|NA|TRBJ1-3
ASSLGRGSGNTIY